These 9 T cell receptor beta chains came from one sample sequenced in a study of Ad26.COV2.S vaccination and SARS-CoV-2 variants. Specified treatment: around 19 received Ad26.COV2.S at low or high dose, single or two shots; five or six received placebo; per-sample allocation not given. The investigators took samples on day 63 after the first vaccine or placebo injection. Clones were sequenced by immunoSEQ multiplex PCR, and TCRdb holds only the in-frame ones, with some missing. This sample has roughly 700,000 clones, with approximately 88% found just once. Sequenced material: peripheral blood, taken in a trial of Ad26.COV2.S vaccine versus placebo. The origin of the receptors is a person between 18 and 60 years old who received the Ad26.COV2.S COVID-19 vaccine or a placebo.

The chain links TRBV12-3 or TRBV12-4 to TRBJ1-5, with a weak D call TRBD1 (6 bases). Trimming stripped 7 bases from V and 5 bases from J, with 12 bases between. This CDR3 contains 13 residues. CDR3 amino acids: CASTKGGHQPQHF. The CDR3 nucleotides read TGTGCCAGCACTAAGGGGGGGCATCAGCCCCAGCATTTT.

The J gene is TRBJ2-7, the V gene TRBV19; TRBD1 is a possible D gene (5 bases). Trimming stripped 1 base from V and 2 bases from J, with 9 bases between. Germline V gene lookup returns CDR1 LNHDA and CDR2 SQIVND (reference sequence). CDR3 length: 14 residues. CDR3 sequence (DNA): TGTGCCAGTAGTATAGGGGGCGGAGCCTACGAGCAGTACTTC. Its protein product is CASSIGGGAYEQYF.

The chain joins TRBV9 to TRBJ1-1, with D perhaps matching TRBD1 (5 bases). With 0 bases removed from V and 7 bases from J, the gap between germline ends came to 10 bases. This CDR3 is built from 13 residues. Germline V lookup: CDR1 SGDLS, CDR2 YYNGEE. The CDR3 coding sequence is TGTGCCAGCAGCGTAGGGGACGTGGATGAAGCTTTCTTT. As protein: CASSVGDVDEAFF.

The chain recombines TRBV10-3 with TRBJ2-7; a weak D match, TRBD2 (6 bases). The V gene lost 8 bases and the J gene lost 2 bases, with 13 bases spanning the gap. Germline V gives CDR1 ENHRY, CDR2 SYGVKD. The CDR3 loop spans 13 amino acids. The CDR3: CAIRSSDTYEQYF. In DNA, the CDR3 is TGTGCCATCCGCTCTAGCGACACCTACGAGCAGTACTTC.

Concerning this clone: At one boundary the junction diverges from the germline segment, which might be a read error. The V gene is TRBV18, the J gene TRBJ1-2; 11 nucleotides agree with TRBD1. Germline CDR1 reads KGHSH; CDR2 reads LQKENI. The CDR3 has 14 amino acids. The CDR3, as DNA: TGTGCCAGCTCACCCCAGAAAGGACAGGGGGCAACGATCTTC. Protein sequence: CASSPQKGQGATIF.

The chain couples TRBV2 to TRBJ2-1, with TRBD2 matching 7 bases. The V and J ends lost 11 bases and 0 bases, in that order; junction bases with no gene match: 13. The CDR3 contains 16 residues. Per the germline V gene, CDR1 is SNHLY and CDR2 is FYNNEI. The CDR3 loop is CAWGGSSDFSYNEQFF. In DNA form, the CDR3 reads TGTGCCTGGGGGGGTAGTTCTGACTTCTCCTACAATGAGCAGTTCTTC. Full variable domain (rest looked up from reference TRBV2 and TRBJ2-1): EPEVTQTPSHQVTQMGQEVILRCVPISNHLYFYWYRQILGQKVEFLVSFYNNEISEKSEIFDDQFSVERPDGSNFTLKIRSTKLEDSAMYFCAWGGSSDFSYNEQFFGPGTRLTVL.

The chain links TRBV18 to TRBJ2-1; possibly TRBD2 for D (5 bases). The germline V gene encodes CDR1 KGHSH and CDR2 LQKENI. Trimming took 4 bases from V and 4 from J, leaving 8 bases between them. There are 13 residues in the CDR3. CDR3 sequence: CASSQSGYNEQFF. CDR3 sequence (DNA): TGTGCCAGCTCACAGAGCGGTTACAATGAGCAGTTCTTC. The variable domain in full, completed from reference TRBV18 and TRBJ2-1, reads NAGVMQNPRHLVRRRGQEARLRCSPMKGHSHVYWYRQLPEEGLKFMVYLQKENIIDESGMPKERFSAEFPKEGPSILRIQQVVRGDSAAYFCASSQSGYNEQFFGPGTRLTVL.

This sequence joins TRBV5-1 and TRBJ2-6; D possibly corresponds to TRBD2 (5 bases). Germline V gene data show CDR1 as SGHRS and CDR2 as YFSETQ. The CDR3 spans 16 residues. Trimming stripped 3 bases from V and 0 bases from J, with 10 bases between. This chain's CDR3 is CASSWFAGSGANVLTF. CDR3 bases: TGCGCCAGCAGCTGGTTTGCGGGCTCTGGGGCCAACGTCCTGACTTTC.

V gene TRBV24-1 combines with J gene TRBJ1-1, with a tentative D call TRBD1 (6 bases). CDR3 length equals 14 residues. The V gene's germline CDR1 is KGHDR and CDR2 SFDVKD. V lost 12 bases and J lost 5, with 21 bases in between. CDR3 nucleotides: TGTGCCTCGCGCGGGGCAGGGGTGGAAACTGAAGCTTTCTTT. It encodes CASRGAGVETEAFF.